The rows below give T cell receptor beta chains drawn from one sample of a study of T cell repertoires in cytomegalovirus infection. MiXCR was run by TCRdb on the reads, yielding one entry per CDR3 protein. The table has around 710,000 distinct CDR3 sequences, around 29% seen once. The antigens for these receptors are not known. The starting material was cultured CD8+ T cells from PBMCs, obtained from culture after CMV antigen stimulation. The receptor source for this set is a human donor in good health (CMV status not recorded). Some clones in this sample may be carry-over from other donors' samples. Both conserved end residues are trimmed from each CDR3.

TRBV6-1 | ASRQQGYSNQPQH
TRBV28 | ASSFSGDQYGYT
TRBV12-3/TRBV12-4 | ASSFGAGPGTGELF
TRBV10-3 | AIQGGYGYT
TRBV6-8 | ASSYSTSGNTDTQY
TRBV2 | ASTFGGRRNQPQH
TRBV24-1 | ATAGDSYNEQF
TRBV29-1 | SALLWTPYSGNTIY
TRBV10-2 | ASSGRGLGHQPQH
TRBV5-8 | ASSFLAGEYTDTQY
TRBV12-3/TRBV12-4 | ASSPGGQEKREQETQY
TRBV5-6 | ASSLGTGTGQGYTEAF
TRBV7-3 | ASSSPTASGPLH
TRBV15 | ATSTPDVMGPEAEAF
TRBV6-2/TRBV6-3 | ASSFETSFDYEQY
TRBV7-2 | ASSRGQGGLPSYNEQF
TRBV6-5 | ASSPNRLAYNEQF
TRBV7-8 | ASSLGHRLTSGELF
TRBV12-3/TRBV12-4 | ASSFNSLEGYVGNQPQH
TRBV27 | ASSLSAGQTGNTIY
TRBV11-3 | ASSPPVQDPYNEQF
TRBV12-3/TRBV12-4 | ASSLGVVGWNQPQH
TRBV15 | ATSRDRATNTGELF
TRBV15 | ATSTRRENTGELF
TRBV6-1 | ASSFGTPADTEAF
TRBV10-3 | AIRSLLGQGAYEQY
TRBV4-1 | ASSQDPEKLF
TRBV7-9 | ASSSAGSAVGTEAF
TRBV12-5 | ASGQGLAGSQATQY
TRBV6-5 | ASSAGGTSSYEQY
TRBV11-1 | ASSLAGLSDTQY
TRBV7-9 | ASSNVGYT
TRBV15 | ATSSWTEMNTGELF
TRBV5-4 | ASSLSRKGTEAF
TRBV6-2/TRBV6-3 | ASSYSPQPADDNEQF
TRBV7-4 | ASINPSASDTQY
TRBV7-9 | ASSGGPDGYT
TRBV6-2/TRBV6-3 | ASSYRLAGVSQETQY
TRBV20-1 | SARYGGTEAF
TRBV12-3/TRBV12-4 | ASSYPLYEQETQY
TRBV5-1 | ASSLDRVAYGYT
TRBV29-1 | SVVLLAGGQDEQF
TRBV27 | ASSLSDRVPPDEQF
TRBV20-1 | SARDPDSPTRNEQF
TRBV6-1 | ASLERGSSYEQY
TRBV27 | ASSLDRGWSPLH
TRBV7-3 | ASSPLWTPNTGELF
TRBV27 | ASTPGAGNYGYT
TRBV5-4 | ASSFGIEQF
TRBV19 | ASSTGIHSNQPQH
TRBV12-3/TRBV12-4 | ASSHRDWQETQY
TRBV7-9 | ASSTSGGAIDNEQF
TRBV7-9 | ASSPGQGITGELF
TRBV27 | ASSGTSRGYT
TRBV7-9 | ASSFSDSYNEQF
TRBV4-3 | ASSRKVRERVPYNEQF
TRBV7-6 | ASSLRPGGLNTQY
TRBV19 | ASSIPVDGGAKQGEAF
TRBV12-5 | ASGLVGGQTNEKLF